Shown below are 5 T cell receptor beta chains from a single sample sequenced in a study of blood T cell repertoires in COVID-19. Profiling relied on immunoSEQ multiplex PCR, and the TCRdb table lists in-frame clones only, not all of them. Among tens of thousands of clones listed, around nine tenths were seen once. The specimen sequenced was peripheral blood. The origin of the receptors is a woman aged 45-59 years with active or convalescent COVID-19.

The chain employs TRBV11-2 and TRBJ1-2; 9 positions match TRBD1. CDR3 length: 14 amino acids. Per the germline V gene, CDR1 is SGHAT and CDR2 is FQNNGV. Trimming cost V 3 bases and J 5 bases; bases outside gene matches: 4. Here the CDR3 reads CASSLGQGWYGYTF. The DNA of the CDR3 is TGTGCCAGCAGCTTGGGACAGGGTTGGTATGGCTACACCTTC.

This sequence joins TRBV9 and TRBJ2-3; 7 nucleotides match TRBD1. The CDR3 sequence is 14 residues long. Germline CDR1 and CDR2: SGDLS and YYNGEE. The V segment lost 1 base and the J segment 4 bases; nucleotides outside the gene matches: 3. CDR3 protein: CASSVPQGPDTQYF. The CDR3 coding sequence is TGTGCCAGCAGCGTACCACAGGGGCCAGATACGCAGTATTTT.

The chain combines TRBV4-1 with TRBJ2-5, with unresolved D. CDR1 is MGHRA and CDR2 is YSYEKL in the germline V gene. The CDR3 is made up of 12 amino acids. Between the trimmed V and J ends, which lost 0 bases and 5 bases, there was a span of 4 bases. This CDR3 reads CASSQDLETQYF. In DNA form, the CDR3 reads TGCGCCAGCAGCCAAGATCTGGAGACCCAGTACTTC.

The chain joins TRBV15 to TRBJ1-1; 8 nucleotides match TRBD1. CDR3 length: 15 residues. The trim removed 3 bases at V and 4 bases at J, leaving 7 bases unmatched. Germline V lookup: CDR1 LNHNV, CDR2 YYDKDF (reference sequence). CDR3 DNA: TGTGCCACCAGCAGGGGCATGACAGGGGTCACTGAAGCTTTCTTT. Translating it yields CATSRGMTGVTEAFF.

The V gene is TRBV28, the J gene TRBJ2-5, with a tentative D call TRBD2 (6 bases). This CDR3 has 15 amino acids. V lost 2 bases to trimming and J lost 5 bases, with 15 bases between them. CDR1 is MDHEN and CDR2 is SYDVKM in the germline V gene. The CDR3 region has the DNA TGTGCCAGCAGTTTAATCCGGGAGAGGTGGGAGACCCAGTACTTC. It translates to CASSLIRERWETQYF.